What follows are 28 T cell receptor beta chains derived from one specimen sequenced in a study of blood T cell repertoires in COVID-19 (TCRdb year 2020). The method was the immunoSEQ multiplex PCR assay. TCRdb took this table from immuneACCESS and kept in-frame rearrangements with V and J called. Such tables lack part of the clones; where checked against another copy, unresolved V genes explain under half of the gap, and the rest is unexplained. Counted in this sample were about 140,000 clones; roughly four fifths of them appeared once. The top ten constitute approximately 5.8% of the sample. The sample taken for sequencing was peripheral blood. These receptors all stem from a human donor in a cohort sampled during active COVID-19.

The chain joins TRBV5-8 to TRBJ1-1; no definite D call. The germline V gene has CDR1 SGHTS and CDR2 YDEGEE. The CDR3 totals 16 residues. Deletions cut 4 bases from V and 3 bases from J, with 19 bases between. This chain's CDR3 is CASSRVSGVRYTEAFF. The DNA for the CDR3 is TGTGCCAGCAGCCGGGTGTCCGGGGTAAGGTACACTGAAGCTTTCTTT.

This clone was seen only a few times. This chain links TRBV3-1 (or the pseudogene TRBV3-2) with TRBJ1-1; D is undetermined. The CDR3 covers 13 residues. V shed 0 bases and J shed 5 bases, with 7 bases lying between them. CDR1 and CDR2 from the germline V gene are LGHDT and YNNKEL (reference sequence). This CDR3 is CASSQDARTEAFF. CDR3 coding DNA: TGTGCCAGCAGCCAAGATGCCAGGACTGAAGCTTTCTTT.

This rearrangement joins TRBV7-2 to TRBJ1-1; 9 bases agree with TRBD1. The V segment lost 4 bases and the J segment 11 bases; nucleotides outside the gene matches: 11. The CDR3 is 14 residues long. Germline V lookup: CDR1 SGHTA, CDR2 FQGNSA. CDR3 region: CASSSRTGTGYAFF. Here the CDR3 DNA reads TGTGCCAGCAGCTCGCGTACCGGGACAGGGTATGCTTTCTTT.

This rearrangement joins TRBV5-5 to TRBJ1-6; TRBD1 agrees at 7 bases. The CDR3 has 15 amino acids. Germline V gene sequence: CDR1 SGHKS, CDR2 YYEKEE (reference sequence). J was trimmed by 8 bases and V by 0 bases; bases with no gene match: 5. The CDR3 spells CASSLVGTAYSPLHF. The CDR3 nucleotides read TGTGCCAGCAGCTTGGTGGGGACAGCCTATTCACCCCTCCACTTT.

V is TRBV4-2 and J is TRBJ2-3; a weak D match, TRBD2 (5 bases). CDR1 and CDR2 from the germline V gene are LGHNA and YNFKEQ. With 4 bases removed from V and 6 bases from J, the gap between germline ends came to 14 bases. The CDR3 length is 14 residues. CDR3 protein: CASSPTGLDDTQYF. The CDR3 nucleotides are TGTGCCAGCAGCCCTACGGGGTTGGATGATACGCAGTATTTT.

In its sample, this clone was seen a few times. The V call is TRBV3-1 (or the pseudogene TRBV3-2), the J call TRBJ2-5, with 7 bases that match TRBD2. The CDR3 sequence is 14 residues long. Germline CDR1 and CDR2: LGHDT and YNNKEL (reference sequence). Germline trimming cut 4 bases from V and 4 bases from J; bases unmatched to any gene: 6. The CDR3 DNA sequence: TGTGCCAGCAGCCTCCGGACGGGAGGAGAGACCCAGTACTTC. Protein product: CASSLRTGGETQYF.

The chain links TRBV9 to TRBJ1-6; 12 bases line up with TRBD1. Germline V gene sequence: CDR1 SGDLS, CDR2 YYNGEE. The CDR3 is made up of 15 amino acids. The V and J ends lost 5 bases and 7 bases, in that order; junction bases with no gene match: 4. The CDR3 spells CASSGGQGANSPLHF. The CDR3 DNA reads TGTGCCAGCAGTGGGGGACAGGGGGCAAATTCACCCCTCCACTTT.

The chain is built from TRBV28 and TRBJ1-6; weak D call: TRBD1 (5 bases). Trimming left V 6 bases short and J 18 bases short, with 15 bases between. Germline CDR1 reads MDHEN; CDR2 reads SYDVKM. This CDR3 has 11 amino acids. CDR3 bases: TGTGCCAGCAGCCATTCTGGGGGGACCCACTTT. Translated: CASSHSGGTHF.

V and J are TRBV7-2 and TRBJ2-7; possible D gene TRBD1, 5 bases. With 3 bases removed from V and 0 bases from J, the gap between germline ends came to 6 bases. The CDR3 has 13 amino acids. The V gene's germline CDR1 is SGHTA and CDR2 FQGNSA. CDR3 coding DNA: TGTGCCAGCAGCTTTCAGGGCTCCTACGAGCAGTACTTC. Protein sequence: CASSFQGSYEQYF.

The CDR3, as DNA: TGTGCCAGCAGCTCCAGCTCCTACGAGCAGTACTTC. Translating it yields CASSSSSYEQYF. This chain links TRBV7-3 with TRBJ2-7; D unclear. Germline loops: CDR1 SGHTA, CDR2 FQGTGA. CDR3 length: 12 residues. Trimming stripped 4 bases from V and 0 bases from J, with 4 bases between.

Only one count was recorded for this clone. This chain uses TRBV5-8 with TRBJ2-4; D may be TRBD2 (6 bases). CDR1 SGHTS and CDR2 YDEGEE come from the germline V gene. The CDR3 is made up of 15 amino acids. V was cut by 2 bases and J by 5 bases, with 14 bases left in between. CDR3: CASSFWGTGENIQYF. In DNA form, the CDR3 reads TGTGCCAGCAGCTTCTGGGGGACTGGGGAAAACATTCAGTACTTC.

The rearrangement joins TRBV11-2 to TRBJ2-2; 8 bases are a match to TRBD2. Looked up from germline, CDR1 is SGHAT and CDR2 is FQNNGV. Trimming took 2 bases from V and 7 from J; bases not matched to a gene: 3. CDR3 length: 14 residues. CDR3 sequence reads: CASSLTGGSGELFF. CDR3 DNA: TGTGCCAGCAGCTTAACGGGGGGGAGCGGGGAGCTGTTTTTT.

The genes are TRBV7-9 and TRBJ2-3, with a possible D match to TRBD2 (5 bases). The CDR3 has 14 residues. The V gene lost 9 bases and the J gene lost 1 base, with 14 bases spanning the gap. The germline V gene has CDR1 SEHNR and CDR2 FQNEAQ (reference sequence). The CDR3 sequence: CARFSDFRTDTQYF. The DNA for the CDR3 is TGTGCCAGATTCTCGGACTTCCGCACAGATACGCAGTATTTT.

The genes are TRBV5-6 and TRBJ1-3; D is perhaps TRBD1 (6 bases). CDR3 size: 14 residues. In germline, CDR1 is SGHDT, CDR2 YYEEEE. Trimming took off 0 bases at V and 4 bases at J, with 8 bases between the two ends. For the CDR3, the DNA is TGTGCCAGCAGCTTGGCAGGGGTAGGAAACACCATATATTTT. It yields the protein CASSLAGVGNTIYF. Full variable domain (rest looked up from reference TRBV5-6 and TRBJ1-3): DAGVTQSPTHLIKTRGQQVTLRCSPKSGHDTVSWYQQALGQGPQFIFQYYEEEERQRGNFPDRFSGHQFPNYSSELNVNALLLGDSALYLCASSLAGVGNTIYFGEGSWLTVV.

The sample holds one count of this clone. The rearrangement joins TRBV4-3 to TRBJ2-4, with D possibly being TRBD1 (5 bases). The CDR3 is 15 amino acids. Trimming pared 0 bases from V and 2 bases from J, leaving 8 bases between. From germline, CDR1 is LGHNA and CDR2 YSLEER. The CDR3 protein is CASSQEGAPKNIQYF. For the CDR3, the DNA is TGCGCCAGCAGCCAAGAAGGGGCGCCCAAAAACATTCAGTACTTC.

The chain combines TRBV7-8 with TRBJ1-2; TRBD1 agrees at 12 bases. Per germline, CDR1 SGHVS and CDR2 FQNEAQ. The CDR3 runs to 15 residues. Losses at the gene ends were 1 base for V and 8 bases for J; bases not matched to a gene: 5. The CDR3 spells CASSLGGQGARGYTF. CDR3 nucleotides: TGTGCCAGCAGCTTAGGGGGACAGGGGGCGCGGGGCTACACCTTC. The whole variable domain, filled in from reference TRBV7-8 and TRBJ1-2, reads GAGVSQSPRYKVAKRGQDVALRCDPISGHVSLFWYQQALGQGPEFLTYFQNEAQLDKSGLPSDRFFAERPEGSVSTLKIQRTQQEDSAVYLCASSLGGQGARGYTFGSGTRLTVV.

This clone was found a few times. V is TRBV7-7 and J is TRBJ2-2; 7 bases align to TRBD1. Per germline, CDR1 SSHAT and CDR2 FNYEAQ (reference sequence). The CDR3 sequence is 15 residues long. The CDR3 DNA is TGTGCTACCGGACAGGAGAATTCGAACACCGGGGAGCTGTTTTTT. Residues: CATGQENSNTGELFF.

This chain joins TRBV29-1 and TRBJ2-3; TRBD2 matches 9 bases. The CDR3 has 14 amino acids. In germline, CDR1 is SQVTM, CDR2 ANQGSEA. V shed 4 bases and J 1 base; nucleotides not matched to a gene: 3. The CDR3 spells CSVVLAGGTDTQYF. The CDR3 DNA reads as TGCAGCGTTGTGTTAGCGGGGGGCACAGATACGCAGTATTTT.

The rearrangement joins TRBV3-1 (or the pseudogene TRBV3-2) to TRBJ2-7; D unresolved. The CDR3 runs to 16 residues. Trimming pared 2 bases from V and 3 bases from J, leaving 17 bases between. In germline, CDR1 is LGHDT, CDR2 YNNKEL (reference sequence). CDR3 region: CASSQSRGIQSYEQYF. CDR3 sequence (DNA): TGTGCCAGCAGCCAAAGCCGAGGCATTCAGAGCTACGAGCAGTACTTC.

This chain joins TRBV5-1 and TRBJ1-1, with D perhaps TRBD1 (5 bases). Germline CDR1 and CDR2: SGHRS and YFSETQ. The CDR3 is 14 amino acids. V lost 2 bases and J 5 bases, leaving 13 bases between the germline ends. In DNA, the CDR3 is TGCGCCAGCAGCTTCGGGGACTCGAGGACTGAAGCTTTCTTT. It codes for CASSFGDSRTEAFF.

This chain uses TRBV2 with TRBJ2-3, with D perhaps matching TRBD1 (5 bases). This CDR3 has 15 amino acids. V was pared by 3 bases and J by 2 bases, with 12 bases between. The germline V gene has CDR1 SNHLY and CDR2 FYNNEI. The CDR3 DNA reads TGTGCCAGCAGTGATCGACAGACAAACACAGATACGCAGTATTTT. The encoded protein is CASSDRQTNTDTQYF.

V and J are TRBV5-4 and TRBJ2-5; TRBD1 aligns across 7 bases. J lost 4 bases, V lost 4 bases, and 7 bases had no gene match. Germline lookup yields CDR1 SGHNT and CDR2 YYREEE (reference sequence). The CDR3 is made up of 14 amino acids. The CDR3, as DNA: TGTGCCAGCAGCCCGGGACAGCCAGGAGAGACCCAGTACTTC. Protein sequence: CASSPGQPGETQYF.

This clone was detected only a few times. V gene TRBV7-2 combines with J gene TRBJ2-3, with 9 bases lining up with TRBD2. CDR3 length equals 16 residues. Per the germline V gene, CDR1 is SGHTA and CDR2 is FQGNSA. V gave up 2 bases and J gave up 2 bases; unmatched junction bases: 5. CDR3 protein: CASSLRLAGSTDTQYF. The CDR3 DNA reads as TGTGCCAGCAGCTTAAGGCTAGCGGGGTCCACAGATACGCAGTATTTT. The variable domain in full, completed from reference TRBV7-2 and TRBJ2-3, reads GAGVSQSPSNKVTEKGKDVELRCDPISGHTALYWYRQSLGQGLEFLIYFQGNSAPDKSGLPSDRFSAERTGGSVSTLTIQRTQQEDSAVYLCASSLRLAGSTDTQYFGPGTRLTVL.

A few counts support this clone. This chain uses TRBV6-1 with TRBJ1-1; a possible D gene is TRBD1 (5 bases). The CDR3 loop spans 14 amino acids. In germline, CDR1 is MNHNS, CDR2 SASEGT. With 0 bases removed from V and 0 bases from J, the gap between germline ends came to 5 bases. CDR3 sequence reads: CASSEAGVNTEAFF. The CDR3 nucleotides read TGTGCCAGCAGTGAAGCAGGGGTGAACACTGAAGCTTTCTTT.

The CDR3 here is CASLSASGGLSSYEQYF. The CDR3 nucleotides read TGTGCCAGCCTCTCGGCTAGCGGGGGGCTAAGCTCCTACGAGCAGTACTTC. V usage is TRBV7-9 and J usage is TRBJ2-7; 11 bases map to TRBD2. The CDR3 length is 17 residues. CDR1 is SEHNR and CDR2 is FQNEAQ in the germline V gene (reference sequence). Trimming removed 8 bases from V and 0 bases from J; junction bases left unmatched: 12.

The V gene is TRBV7-9, the J gene TRBJ2-2; the match to TRBD2 covers 14 bases. CDR1 and CDR2 from the germline V gene are SEHNR and FQNEAQ (reference sequence). The CDR3 is 17 amino acids. Trimming removed 5 bases from V and 6 bases from J; junction bases left unmatched: 8. The CDR3, as DNA: TGTGCCAGCAGCAGTGGACTAGCGGGGGGCAAGGCCGGGGAGCTGTTTTTT. It translates to CASSSGLAGGKAGELFF.

The rearrangement uses TRBV24-1 and TRBJ1-6; weak D call: TRBD1 (5 bases). The CDR3 contains 15 residues. V gave up 3 bases and J gave up 11 bases, with 16 bases separating them. CDR1 and CDR2 (germline): KGHDR, SFDVKD. CDR3 region: CATSDHARDCPPLHF. DNA of the CDR3: TGTGCCACCAGTGATCATGCCCGGGACTGTCCACCCCTCCACTTT.

V and J are TRBV28 and TRBJ2-7; the D gene is possibly TRBD1 (6 bases). The germline gives CDR1 MDHEN, CDR2 SYDVKM. The V end lost 2 bases, the J end lost 1 base, and 18 bases lay between the germline ends. The CDR3 consists of 17 residues. CDR3 loop: CASSLVGATPRSYEQYF. CDR3 DNA: TGTGCCAGCAGTTTAGTGGGGGCGACACCCCGATCCTACGAGCAGTACTTC.